This T cell receptor beta chain came from a study of T cell responses to AZD1222 COVID-19 vaccine. On the study more broadly: The study pooled second doses at about 4 or about 12 weeks. Overall study findings and caveats: A rise in Spike-specific TCR breadth and depth followed two AZD1222 doses. Spike-spanning, vaccine-associated CD4 TCRs were dominant at 160-218 and 743-854.

In germline, CDR1 is SGDLS, CDR2 YYNGEE. There are 14 residues in the CDR3. The V gene end was trimmed by 3 bases and the J gene end by 7 bases; junction bases not matched to a gene: 7. For this clone: Its antigen is still unknown.

The method was immunoSEQ multiplex PCR; TCRdb's version includes in-frame clones alone and lacks a portion of them. This table holds around 110,000 clones, around 90% found once. Source: peripheral blood, taken on day 0 of AZD1222 vaccination. The V call is TRBV9, the J call TRBJ1-2; 9 bases match TRBD1. The sequence derives from an adult in good health. Here the CDR3 reads CASSAGTGTVGYTF. In DNA, the CDR3 is TGTGCCAGCAGCGCCGGGACAGGGACAGTTGGCTACACCTTC.